One and the same sample provided the 8 T cell receptor beta chains below, sequenced in a study of blood T cells in healthy people across ages. A sample-barcoded 5' primer and a J-beta primer mix were used in a second PCR of about 6 to 12 cycles. TCRdb processed the 5' RACE reads anew with MiXCR; each CDR3 protein has one entry. Here the sample spans hundreds of thousands of distinct CDR3 sequences, roughly 25% being singletons. These data were likewise used in another study, on T cells of mothers and their children.

The sequencing sample was made of blood. These receptors came from a boy younger than 18 in good health.

This clonotype was seen more than once but under ten times. J is TRBJ2-1 and V is TRBV2; maybe TRBD2 (6 bases). Trimming pared 4 bases from V and 1 base from J, leaving 11 bases between. There are 15 residues in the CDR3. Germline V gene sequence: CDR1 SNHLY, CDR2 FYNNEI. The chain's CDR3 is CASSVRDASYNEQFF. The CDR3 coding sequence is TGTGCCAGCAGTGTGCGGGACGCGTCCTACAATGAGCAGTTCTTC.

This clonotype was seen at least ten times. This chain connects TRBV14 to TRBJ2-5; D remains unclear. Trimming cost V 0 bases and J 2 bases, with 7 bases left between them. This CDR3 region has 14 residues. Per the germline V gene, CDR1 is SGHDN and CDR2 is FVKESK. CDR3 amino acids: CASSQDLNQETQYF. The CDR3 nucleotides read TGTGCCAGCAGCCAAGATCTGAATCAAGAGACCCAGTACTTC.

This clonotype was detected a few times. DNA for the CDR3: TGTGCCGCCCGGACTAGCGGTCCCTACAATGAGCAGTTCTTC. This sequence encodes CAARTSGPYNEQFF. The rearrangement joins TRBV10-3 to TRBJ2-1; 10 bases line up with TRBD2. CDR1 and CDR2 (germline): ENHRY, SYGVKD. The V gene end was trimmed by 11 bases and the J gene end by 2 bases; junction bases not matched to a gene: 6. This CDR3 comprises 14 residues.

This clonotype was detected a few times. This chain links TRBV29-1 with TRBJ2-4; D may match TRBD1 or TRBD2 (5 bases each). Trimming removed 5 bases at V and 3 bases at J, with 11 bases between. Per germline, CDR1 SQVTM and CDR2 ANQGSEA. The CDR3 covers 13 residues. Here the CDR3 reads CSVFGTNKNIQYF. CDR3 sequence (DNA): TGCAGCGTTTTCGGGACCAACAAAAACATTCAGTACTTC.

The chain links TRBV28 to TRBJ1-4, with D possibly being TRBD1 (5 bases). Trimming removed 6 bases at V and 7 bases at J, with 15 bases between. CDR3 size: 14 residues. Germline V CDR1 and CDR2: MDHEN, SYDVKM. As DNA, the CDR3 is TGTGCCAGCAGGAACGGGGGTACTGGTGAAAAACTGTTTTTT. Residues: CASRNGGTGEKLFF.

This chain joins TRBV29-1 and TRBJ2-5; 10 nucleotides match TRBD1. The DNA end is a closer match to TRBJ2-1, so the J assignment may be wrong. This CDR3 is built from 12 residues. Germline lookup yields CDR1 SQVTM and CDR2 ANQGSEA. CDR3 sequence (DNA): TGCAGCACGGGACAGGGGAAGGGTGAGCAGTTCTTC. Its protein is CSTGQGKGEQFF.

The chain combines TRBV29-1 with TRBJ2-3, with TRBD2 as a possible D gene (5 bases). CDR1 is SQVTM and CDR2 is ANQGSEA in the germline V gene. V lost 4 bases, J lost 7 bases, and 18 bases lay in between. The CDR3 spans 14 residues. CDR3 coding DNA: TGCAGCGTTGGAGGACTTTTCGCAGATTATACGCAGTATTTT. Encoded protein: CSVGGLFADYTQYF.

The chain joins TRBV29-1 to TRBJ2-7, with 8 nucleotides matching TRBD2. CDR3 length: 13 residues. CDR1 is SQVTM, CDR2 ANQGSEA, per germline. The V gene end was trimmed by 3 bases and the J gene end by 3 bases; junction bases not matched to a gene: 4. CDR3 DNA sequence: TGCAGCGTTGACTCCACTAGCGGCTACGAGCAGTACTTC. It specifies CSVDSTSGYEQYF.